This TCR beta chain was captured by sequencing in a study of OX40 agonist ivuxolimab in advanced cancers. Looking at the study overall: Patients were treated with intravenous ivuxolimab, dosed at 0.01 to 10 mg/kg and infused every 2 weeks. From about 20 to 80 years was the age range, with a mean of around 60 years, and around 80% were male.

Profiled with immunoSEQ multiplex PCR; TCRdb holds only in-frame clones, not every one. The data show tens of thousands of clones, roughly 84% seen once. Germline V gene sequence: CDR1 SGHAT, CDR2 FQDESV (reference sequence). V lost 1 base and J 4 bases, leaving 12 bases between the germline ends. The CDR3 loop spans 15 amino acids. The receptor comes from an adult with an advanced solid tumor such as melanoma, head and neck, liver or kidney cancer. This sample comprised CD4+ or CD8+ T cells sorted from blood, obtained in a trial of the OX40 agonist ivuxolimab. The J gene is TRBJ2-3, the V gene TRBV11-1; tentatively, D is TRBD2 (5 bases). In DNA, the CDR3 is TGTGCCAGCAGCTTAGTAGTGGGAGCATCAGATACGCAGTATTTT. It translates to CASSLVVGASDTQYF. The full variable domain, rest sourced from reference TRBV11-1 and TRBJ2-3, is EAEVAQSPRYKITEKSQAVAFWCDPISGHATLYWYRQILGQGPELLVQFQDESVVDDSQLPKDRFSAERLKGVDSTLKIQPAELGDSAMYLCASSLVVGASDTQYFGPGTRLTVL.